This T cell receptor beta chain was captured by sequencing in a study of a mutant IDH1 vaccine in newly diagnosed glioma. At the level of the study: Patients got their first vaccination 4-6 weeks after radiotherapy alone, or with temozolomide cycles. It was radiotherapy, temozolomide, or both that patients received previously, with most receiving both.

Time point described: week 35, safety follow-up. Vaccination used 300 ug of mutant IDH1 20-mer peptide per dose, with topical imiquimod. General study points: Pseudoprogression seemed unlinked to shifts in top peripheral T cell clonotypes.

The germline V gene has CDR1 LGHNA and CDR2 YSLEER. J lost 2 bases, V lost 0 bases, and 5 bases had no gene match. The CDR3 length is 16 residues. Assay: immunoSEQ multiplex PCR; the TCRdb copy retains only in-frame clones and omits some. The sample comprises about 27,000 clones, under 80% of which are singletons, and about 7.9% rests with the top ten. A remark on this clone: What it binds is unknown.

The origin of this receptor is a man aged 50-59 years with glioma. Sample: PBMCs, taken from a glioma patient whose treatment included an IDH1 peptide vaccine. The chain couples TRBV4-3 to TRBJ2-7, with 9 bases lining up with TRBD1. DNA for the CDR3: TGCGCCAGCAGCCAAGATCGGAGACAGGGGGCCTACGAGCAGTACTTC. Translation: CASSQDRRQGAYEQYF.